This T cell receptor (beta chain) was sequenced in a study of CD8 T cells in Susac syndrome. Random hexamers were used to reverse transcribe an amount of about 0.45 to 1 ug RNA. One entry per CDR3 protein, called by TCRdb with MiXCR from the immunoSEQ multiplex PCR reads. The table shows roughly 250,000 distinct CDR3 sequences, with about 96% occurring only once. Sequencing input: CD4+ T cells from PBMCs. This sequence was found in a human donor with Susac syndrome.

For the CDR3, the DNA is TGTGCCAGCAGCTTCATCCGGGGTGAAGCTTTCTTT. Protein: CASSFIRGEAFF. The chain combines TRBV7-2 with TRBJ1-1; unclear D gene. The CDR3 loop spans 12 amino acids. Germline V gene sequence: CDR1 SGHTA, CDR2 FQGNSA. Trimming took off 3 bases at V and 7 bases at J, with 9 bases between the two ends.